This T cell receptor (beta chain) is from a study of CD8+CD57+ T cells in acquired aplastic anemia. Background on the study: When averaged, DNA from sorted CD4+ and CD8+ cells came to around 3 ug. Study results and limitations: Patients and healthy controls showed no significant CD8+ Simpson's diversity difference. Patients and controls turned out to have approximately 29 CD8+ CDR3 sequences in common.

To note about this clonotype: Antigen unknown.

The CDR3 covers 14 residues. The germline CDR1 and CDR2 sequences are SGHTA and FQGNSA. V lost 1 base, J lost 6 bases, and 2 bases stayed unmatched. CDR3 and TCR beta VDJ profiling relied on a genomic DNA template. In TCRdb, the reads were re-called with MiXCR into one record per CDR3 protein. The repertoire consists of under 200,000 distinct CDR3 sequences, with 64% occurring once and the leading ten covering about 43%. The chain carries TRBV7-2 and TRBJ2-1; 8 nucleotides align to TRBD2. The clonotype originates from a human donor with severe aplastic anemia or a healthy control (not recorded which). Input material: sorted CD4+, CD8+, or CD8+CD57+ T cells (not recorded which) from PBMCs. CDR3 amino acids: CASSLGGGLNEQFF. The CDR3 DNA sequence: TGTGCCAGCAGCTTAGGCGGGGGGCTCAATGAGCAGTTCTTC.